A single sample is the source of the 11 T cell receptor beta chains below, sequenced in a study of T cells in localized non-small cell lung cancer (dated by TCRdb to the early 2020s). Receptor amplification or capture employed the immunoSEQ multiplex PCR assay. In TCRdb, the immuneACCESS table is reduced to in-frame sequences with V and J assigned. These tables do not hold every clone; where another copy was compared, an unresolved V gene accounts for under half, and the others remain unexplained. This sample comprises around 1,500 clones, 25% to 40% of them detected only once. The ten largest clones take up 15% to 20% of the sample. The material was normal lung tissue next to the tumor, obtained before any cancer treatment. These receptors came from a male donor aged 60 or over with stage II squamous cell lung carcinoma.

The J gene is TRBJ1-4, the V gene TRBV5-1; D perhaps matches TRBD1 (5 bases). Per germline, CDR1 SGHRS and CDR2 YFSETQ. V was shortened by 4 bases and J by 6 bases, with 16 bases between the two germline ends. The CDR3 runs to 15 residues. CDR3 bases: TGCGCCAGCAGCCGCGGGACGGCCACGGATGAAAAACTGTTTTTT. It specifies CASSRGTATDEKLFF.

The genes are TRBV9 and TRBJ2-1, with 14 nucleotides matching TRBD2. J gave up 9 bases and V 3 bases, and 5 bases lay outside the gene matches. The length of the CDR3 is 15 residues. CDR1 and CDR2 from the germline V gene are SGDLS and YYNGEE. The CDR3 protein is CASSAGTSGSSEQFF. CDR3 in DNA: TGTGCCAGCAGCGCCGGGACTAGCGGGAGTAGTGAGCAGTTCTTC.

This clone showed up just a few times. The rearrangement links TRBV6-8 to TRBJ2-2; D is tentatively TRBD1 or TRBD2 (6 bases each). With 6 bases removed from V and 3 bases from J, the gap between germline ends came to 14 bases. The V gene's germline CDR1 is MNHGY and CDR2 SAAAGT. The CDR3 runs 15 residues. The CDR3 sequence: CASRYGGADTGELFF. The CDR3 DNA is TGTGCCAGCAGGTACGGGGGCGCCGACACCGGGGAGCTGTTTTTT.

The rearrangement joins TRBV30 to TRBJ1-1, with D perhaps matching TRBD1 (6 bases). Trimming removed 4 bases from V and 4 bases from J, with 10 bases in between. Germline loops: CDR1 GTSNPN, CDR2 SVGIG (reference sequence). The CDR3 totals 12 residues. CDR3: CAWNRVGTEAFF. Written as DNA, the CDR3 is TGTGCCTGGAACAGGGTAGGCACTGAAGCTTTCTTT.

The chain combines TRBV19 with TRBJ2-3, with no clear D. This CDR3 has 14 amino acids. The V end lost 4 bases, the J end lost 1 base, and 9 bases lay between the germline ends. CDR1 is LNHDA, CDR2 SQIVND, per germline (reference sequence). CDR3 loop: CASSTASRTDTQYF. DNA for the CDR3: TGTGCCAGTAGTACCGCCAGTCGCACAGATACGCAGTATTTT.

This clone is categorized as medium-sized. CDR3 in amino acids: CASRGQTLTYEQYF. CDR3 bases: TGTGCCAGCCGGGGACAAACCCTAACTTACGAGCAGTACTTC. The V gene is TRBV9, the J gene TRBJ2-7, with D possibly matching TRBD1 (6 bases). CDR1 is SGDLS and CDR2 is YYNGEE in the germline V gene. This CDR3 is built from 14 residues. V shed 7 bases and J shed 4 bases, with 18 bases lying between them.

This clone is categorized as hyperexpanded. The chain employs TRBV19 and TRBJ2-7; the D is unclear. Germline V gene sequence: CDR1 LNHDA, CDR2 SQIVND (reference sequence). V was clipped by 2 bases and J by 6 bases, with 5 bases between them. The CDR3 runs to 11 residues. For the CDR3, the DNA is TGTGCCAGTAGTATATTTGGCGAGCAGTACTTC. This encodes CASSIFGEQYF.

This clone qualifies as medium-sized. The V call is TRBV11-3, the J call TRBJ2-2; D not resolved. Germline V gene sequence: CDR1 SGHNT, CDR2 YENEEA. Trimming removed 2 bases from V and 0 bases from J, with 10 bases in between. This CDR3 comprises 16 residues. Here the CDR3 DNA reads TGTGCCAGCAGCTTAACAGCCAGAGCGAACACCGGGGAGCTGTTTTTT. Translation gives CASSLTARANTGELFF.

The chain is built from TRBV25-1 and TRBJ2-1; D call uncertain. Germline V CDR1 and CDR2: MGHDK, SYGVNS. V was shortened by 5 bases and J by 4 bases, with 9 bases between the two germline ends. The CDR3 loop spans 13 amino acids. CDR3 sequence (DNA): TGTGCCAGCAGTCTCAGAACGTACAATGAGCAGTTCTTC. The encoded protein is CASSLRTYNEQFF.

This clone was found a few times. The rearrangement uses TRBV7-6 and TRBJ2-2; weak D call: TRBD2 (5 bases). Trimming shortened V by 2 bases and J by 4 bases, and 8 bases separated the two germline ends. The CDR3 runs to 14 residues. Germline V lookup: CDR1 SGHVS, CDR2 FNYEAQ. The CDR3 bases are TGTGCCAGCAGCTTACTAGCAAGCACCGGGGAGCTGTTTTTT. This gives the protein CASSLLASTGELFF.

This clone was seen a single time. This sequence joins TRBV19 and TRBJ1-2, with a possible D match to TRBD1 (5 bases). CDR1 is LNHDA and CDR2 is SQIVND in the germline V gene (reference sequence). The V and J ends lost 2 bases and 6 bases respectively, with 19 bases between them. CDR3 length: 16 amino acids. This CDR3 reads CASSIWWGATEDGYTF. In DNA, the CDR3 is TGTGCCAGTAGTATATGGTGGGGCGCAACTGAGGATGGCTACACCTTC.